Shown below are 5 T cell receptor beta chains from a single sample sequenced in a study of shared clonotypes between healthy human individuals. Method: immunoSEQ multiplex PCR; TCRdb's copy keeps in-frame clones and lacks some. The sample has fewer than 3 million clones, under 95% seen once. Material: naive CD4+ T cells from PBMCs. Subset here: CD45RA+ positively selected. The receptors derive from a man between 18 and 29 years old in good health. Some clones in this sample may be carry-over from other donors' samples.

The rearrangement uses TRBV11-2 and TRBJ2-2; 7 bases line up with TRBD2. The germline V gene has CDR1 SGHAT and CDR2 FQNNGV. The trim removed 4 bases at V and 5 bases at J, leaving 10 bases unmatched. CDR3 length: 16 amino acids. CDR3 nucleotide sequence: TGTGCCAGCAGCTCTTCTTACGGGACTAAAACCGGGGAGCTGTTTTTT. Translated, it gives CASSSSYGTKTGELFF.

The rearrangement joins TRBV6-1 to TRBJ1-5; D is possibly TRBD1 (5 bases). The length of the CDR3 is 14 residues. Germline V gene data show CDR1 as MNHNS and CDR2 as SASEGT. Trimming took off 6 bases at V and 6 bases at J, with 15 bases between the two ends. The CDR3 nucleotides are TGTGCCAGCAGCCTAGGGGTAAGTGGTCAGCCCCAGCATTTT. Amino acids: CASSLGVSGQPQHF.

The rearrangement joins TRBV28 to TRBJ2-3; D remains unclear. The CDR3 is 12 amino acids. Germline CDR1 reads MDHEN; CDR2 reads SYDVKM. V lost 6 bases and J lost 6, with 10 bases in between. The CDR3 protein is CASRTPFDTQYF. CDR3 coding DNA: TGTGCCAGCAGAACGCCATTTGATACGCAGTATTTT.

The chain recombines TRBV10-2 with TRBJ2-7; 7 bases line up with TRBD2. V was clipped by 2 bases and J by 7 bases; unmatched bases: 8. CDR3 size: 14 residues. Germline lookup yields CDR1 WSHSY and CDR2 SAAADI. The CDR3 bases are TGCGCCAGCAGTGAGCCGGGGGGAGCGGAAGAGCAGTACTTC. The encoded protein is CASSEPGGAEEQYF.

The CDR3 protein is CAWGGPGSSGNTIYF. CDR3 bases: TGTGCCTGGGGGGGACCAGGGAGCTCTGGAAACACCATATATTTT. This chain connects TRBV30 to TRBJ1-3, with TRBD1 as a possible D gene (5 bases). Germline CDR1 is GTSNPN and CDR2 is SVGIG (reference sequence). This CDR3 spans 15 amino acids. Trimming stripped 5 bases from V and 0 bases from J, with 14 bases between.